One and the same sample provided the 19 T cell receptor beta chains below, sequenced in a study of blood T cell repertoires in COVID-19 (dated by TCRdb to 2018 to 2021). The library was built by means of the immunoSEQ multiplex PCR assay. As stored in TCRdb, this immuneACCESS dataset retains in-frame rearrangements with V and J assigned. A fraction of the clones does not appear; measured against another copy, unresolved V genes explain less than half of the discrepancy, and the remainder lacks a known reason. This sample lists fewer than 250,000 clones; about 88% were detected once. Of the sample, about 4.8% falls within the top ten clones. Sequenced sample: peripheral blood. These receptors were collected from a woman in her 40s with acute or convalescent COVID-19.

The J gene is TRBJ2-7, the V gene TRBV12-3 or TRBV12-4; TRBD1 agrees at 11 bases. V lost 5 bases and J lost 6; bases outside the gene matches: 3. This CDR3 is 13 amino acids long. The CDR3 region is CASSGQGAGEQYV. The CDR3 DNA sequence: TGTGCCAGCAGTGGACAGGGGGCAGGCGAGCAGTACGTC.

CDR3 loop: CASSPDRVDVETQYF. The CDR3 DNA follows: TGTGCCAGCAGTCCCGACAGGGTGGATGTGGAGACCCAGTACTTC. The chain carries TRBV2 and TRBJ2-5; 7 positions agree with TRBD1. The V segment lost 5 bases and the J segment 5 bases; nucleotides outside the gene matches: 11. The CDR3 spans 15 residues. Germline CDR1 is SNHLY and CDR2 is FYNNEI. The full variable domain, rest sourced from reference TRBV2 and TRBJ2-5, is EPEVTQTPSHQVTQMGQEVILRCVPISNHLYFYWYRQILGQKVEFLVSFYNNEISEKSEIFDDQFSVERPDGSNFTLKIRSTKLEDSAMYFCASSPDRVDVETQYFGPGTRLLVL.

This chain uses TRBV19 with TRBJ1-5; D remains unclear. The CDR3 is made up of 14 amino acids. V was cut by 3 bases and J by 2 bases, with 8 bases left in between. Looked up from germline, CDR1 is LNHDA and CDR2 is SQIVND (reference sequence). CDR3: CASSIREGNQPQHF. The CDR3 region has the DNA TGTGCCAGTAGTATTCGGGAGGGCAATCAGCCCCAGCATTTT.

The CDR3 sequence is CASSQVGGSEEKLFF. CDR3 nucleotides: TGTGCCAGCAGCCAAGTTGGAGGGAGTGAGGAAAAACTGTTTTTT. This chain uses TRBV4-2 with TRBJ1-4; no reliable D call. The CDR3 has 15 amino acids. Deletions cut 1 base from V and 8 bases from J, with 14 bases between. Germline V lookup: CDR1 LGHNA, CDR2 YNFKEQ.

The chain combines TRBV7-3 with TRBJ2-1; 12 nucleotides match TRBD2. In germline, CDR1 is SGHTA, CDR2 FQGTGA. V lost 4 bases and J lost 7; bases outside the gene matches: 5. This CDR3 is 15 amino acids long. Here the CDR3 DNA reads TGTGCCAGCAGCTCTCTAGCGGGGGGGCCTAATGAGCAGTTCTTC. As protein: CASSSLAGGPNEQFF.

This chain joins TRBV30 and TRBJ2-1; 10 bases align to TRBD2. Germline CDR1 GTSNPN, CDR2 SVGIG (reference sequence). This CDR3 has 12 residues. V lost 7 bases to trimming and J lost 15 bases; unmatched junction nucleotides: 12. The chain's CDR3 is CASYKAGGYLFF. The CDR3 DNA reads TGTGCCTCCTATAAAGCGGGGGGGTATTTGTTCTTC.

The J gene is TRBJ1-2, the V gene TRBV4-1; 8 bases match TRBD1. Trimming took 1 base from V and 4 from J; bases not matched to a gene: 11. Germline lookup yields CDR1 MGHRA and CDR2 YSYEKL. The CDR3 contains 17 residues. In DNA form, the CDR3 reads TGCGCCAGCAGCCAAGGCATGGCAGGGGGCGGTTTCTATGGCTACACCTTC. As protein: CASSQGMAGGGFYGYTF.

The V gene is TRBV5-8, the J gene TRBJ2-1; D call uncertain. With 0 bases removed from V and 4 bases from J, the gap between germline ends came to 11 bases. Looked up from germline, CDR1 is SGHTS and CDR2 is YDEGEE. CDR3 length: 15 residues. As DNA, the CDR3 is TGTGCCAGCAGCTTGGAGAGACAAGCATACAATGAGCAGTTCTTC. As protein: CASSLERQAYNEQFF. Full variable domain (rest looked up from reference TRBV5-8 and TRBJ2-1): EAGVTQSPTHLIKTRGQQATLRCSPISGHTSVYWYQQALGLGLQFLLWYDEGEERNRGNFPPRFSGRQFPNYSSELNVNALELEDSALYLCASSLERQAYNEQFFGPGTRLTVL.

CDR3 bases: TGTGCCAGCAGCAGCCCTCGGTCGGAGGGGGCGGGAAATTCACCCCTCCACTTT. Translating it yields CASSSPRSEGAGNSPLHF. V and J are TRBV9 and TRBJ1-6, with 7 bases matching TRBD1. The V and J ends lost 4 bases and 7 bases, in that order; junction bases with no gene match: 17. The germline gives CDR1 SGDLS, CDR2 YYNGEE. The CDR3 totals 18 residues.

The V gene is TRBV29-1, the J gene TRBJ1-3; D gene uncertain. Per germline, CDR1 SQVTM and CDR2 ANQGSEA. The CDR3 is 15 residues long. V gave up 7 bases and J gave up 0 bases, with 16 bases separating them. CDR3 protein: CSALTFTSSGNTIYF. CDR3 nucleotide sequence: TGCAGCGCCCTGACATTTACTTCCTCTGGAAACACCATATATTTT.

CDR3 protein: CASSRSLAGGYNEQFF. The CDR3 DNA follows: TGTGCCAGCAGCCGCTCACTAGCGGGGGGCTACAATGAGCAGTTCTTC. The J gene is TRBJ2-1, the V gene TRBV11-3; TRBD2 matches at 12 bases. The V and J ends lost 5 bases and 3 bases, in that order; junction bases with no gene match: 5. Germline lookup yields CDR1 SGHNT and CDR2 YENEEA. The CDR3 covers 16 residues.

The rearrangement links TRBV28 to TRBJ1-4; 8 bases fit TRBD1. V lost 3 bases, J lost 8 bases, and 5 bases stayed unmatched. Germline CDR1 MDHEN, CDR2 SYDVKM. The CDR3 is 14 amino acids. The CDR3 region has the DNA TGTGCCAGCAGTTTTCCCGGGACAGGCGAAAAACTGTTTTTT. This gives the protein CASSFPGTGEKLFF.

The rearrangement uses TRBV19 and TRBJ1-3; TRBD1 agrees at 10 bases. V lost 8 bases to trimming and J lost 1 base; unmatched junction nucleotides: 2. CDR3 length: 14 residues. The germline V gene has CDR1 LNHDA and CDR2 SQIVND (reference sequence). CDR3 sequence: CASRTGGSGNTIYF. CDR3 nucleotide sequence: TGTGCCAGTCGGACAGGGGGGTCTGGAAACACCATATATTTT.

Only a few counts were recorded for this clone. The rearrangement links TRBV5-6 to TRBJ1-1, with D perhaps matching TRBD1 (6 bases). This CDR3 comprises 15 residues. The V gene lost 3 bases and the J gene lost 0 bases, with 12 bases spanning the gap. CDR1 is SGHDT and CDR2 is YYEEEE in the germline V gene. The CDR3 bases are TGTGCCAGCAGCTCAGGAGGACAGATGAACACTGAAGCTTTCTTT. Translated: CASSSGGQMNTEAFF.

The chain recombines TRBV19 with TRBJ1-2, with 7 bases matching TRBD1. This CDR3 is built from 13 residues. Germline V gene lookup returns CDR1 LNHDA and CDR2 SQIVND (reference sequence). V was clipped by 4 bases and J by 8 bases; unmatched bases: 7. The CDR3: CASSTTGAMGYTF. CDR3 DNA sequence: TGTGCCAGTAGTACTACAGGGGCTATGGGCTACACCTTC.

The chain links TRBV7-9 to TRBJ1-6; D perhaps matches TRBD1 (5 bases). CDR1 is SEHNR, CDR2 FQNEAQ, per germline (reference sequence). The CDR3 has 17 residues. V gave up 5 bases and J gave up 10 bases, with 24 bases separating them. The CDR3 sequence: CASSLTYGNRYPSPLHF. The CDR3 DNA is TGTGCCAGCAGCCTAACTTACGGTAACAGGTACCCATCACCCCTCCACTTT.

In nucleotides, the CDR3 is TGTGCCAGCAGTACTGCCCCCACAGATACGCAGTATTTT. Translating gives CASSTAPTDTQYF. The chain uses TRBV12-3 or TRBV12-4 and TRBJ2-3; no clear D gene. Between the trimmed V and J ends, which lost 5 bases and 2 bases, there was a span of 8 bases. CDR3 length: 13 residues.

The chain carries TRBV2 and TRBJ1-5, with D tentatively TRBD1 (5 bases). The germline CDR1 and CDR2 sequences are SNHLY and FYNNEI. This CDR3 is built from 15 residues. The V and J ends lost 1 base and 6 bases respectively, with 13 bases between them. The CDR3 loop is CASSEVGAGGQPQHF. CDR3 bases: TGTGCCAGCAGTGAAGTTGGGGCCGGGGGTCAGCCCCAGCATTTT.

V and J are TRBV10-3 and TRBJ1-2; 7 nucleotides match TRBD1. V gave up 6 bases and J gave up 0 bases; unmatched junction bases: 19. The CDR3 has 19 residues. The germline gives CDR1 ENHRY, CDR2 SYGVKD. The CDR3 region has the DNA TGTGCCATCAGCACGGCCCAAATTTTTCCGGGACAGCCTAACTATGGCTACACCTTC. This codes for CAISTAQIFPGQPNYGYTF.